The next 25 T cell receptor beta chains were all read from a single sample in a study of OX40 agonist ivuxolimab in advanced cancers. Libraries were prepared by immunoSEQ multiplex PCR; TCRdb keeps only in-frame clonotypes and omits some of them. Of over 50,000 clones in the sample, approximately 91% were seen once. Sequenced material: CD4+ or CD8+ T cells sorted from blood, taken in a trial of the OX40 agonist ivuxolimab. The receptors shown here come from an adult with an advanced solid tumor such as melanoma, head and neck, liver or kidney cancer.

This chain uses TRBV2 with TRBJ2-7, with a tentative D call TRBD1 (8 bases). Germline V lookup: CDR1 SNHLY, CDR2 FYNNEI. CDR3 length equals 14 residues. With 6 bases removed from V and 5 bases from J, the gap between germline ends came to 17 bases. CDR3 loop: CASSTTGGVHEQYF. CDR3 nucleotides: TGTGCCAGCAGCACTACAGGGGGGGTCCACGAGCAGTACTTC.

In nucleotides, the CDR3 is TGTGCCAGCAGCTCTGTCACCTACGAGCAGTACTTC. It yields the protein CASSSVTYEQYF. The J gene is TRBJ2-7, the V gene TRBV7-2; D is ambiguous. This CDR3 has 12 amino acids. Between the trimmed V and J ends, which lost 4 bases and 2 bases, there was a span of 6 bases. Germline assignment: CDR1 SGHTA and CDR2 FQGNSA.

The chain is built from TRBV19 and TRBJ1-5; TRBD1 matches 8 bases. CDR1 LNHDA and CDR2 SQIVND come from the germline V gene (reference sequence). This CDR3 has 18 amino acids. J was trimmed by 2 bases and V by 3 bases; bases with no gene match: 12. The CDR3 DNA sequence: TGTGCCAGTAGTATCCTCCTCCAGGGGGCTCAACGCAATCAGCCCCAGCATTTT. It specifies CASSILLQGAQRNQPQHF.

This clone was picked up one time. An end of the junction does not agree with germline; a read error may underlie this. This chain links TRBV5-1 with TRBJ2-1; D is perhaps TRBD2 (5 bases). The V gene's germline CDR1 is SGHRS and CDR2 YFSETQ. The CDR3 consists of 16 residues. CDR3 in amino acids: CAGSLITAGINNEQFF. Written as DNA, the CDR3 is TGCGCCGGCAGCTTAATCACGGCGGGCATAAACAATGAGCAGTTCTTC.

This clone has only one observation. The genes are TRBV7-2 and TRBJ2-5, with unresolved D. The end of the DNA is better explained by TRBJ2-7, so the J call may be wrong. Per germline, CDR1 SGHTA and CDR2 FQGNSA. The CDR3 is made up of 13 amino acids. The CDR3 bases are TGTGCCAGCAGCTCAGGAGCCACCCACGAGCAGTACTTC. This sequence encodes CASSSGATHEQYF.

V gene TRBV27 combines with J gene TRBJ2-7; no definite D call. Germline assignment: CDR1 MNHEY and CDR2 SMNVEV (reference sequence). V was shortened by 5 bases and J by 7 bases, with 15 bases between the two germline ends. The CDR3 sequence is 13 residues long. CDR3 coding DNA: TGTGCCAGCAGTCCGCTGCCCCCGAGGGAGCAGTACTTC. Translated: CASSPLPPREQYF.

This clone has only a few counts. The chain is built from TRBV19 and TRBJ2-7, with D perhaps matching TRBD2 (6 bases). Trimming took off 5 bases at V and 4 bases at J, with 9 bases between the two ends. The germline V gene has CDR1 LNHDA and CDR2 SQIVND (reference sequence). The CDR3 length is 12 residues. CDR3 region: CASSPGLYEQYF. Here the CDR3 DNA reads TGTGCCAGTAGTCCCGGACTATACGAGCAGTACTTC.

J is TRBJ2-7 and V is TRBV14, with D unclear. CDR1 is SGHDN and CDR2 is FVKESK in the germline V gene. The CDR3 extends over 16 amino acids. Trimming took off 1 base at V and 1 base at J, with 14 bases between the two ends. As DNA, the CDR3 is TGTGCCAGCAGCCAAGGATTTCCCTTAAGATCCTACGAGCAGTACTTC. This sequence encodes CASSQGFPLRSYEQYF.

V and J are TRBV7-9 and TRBJ2-5; 9 positions agree with TRBD1. After removal of 5 bases from V and 3 bases from J, the junction contained 7 bases not matched to a gene. CDR1 is SEHNR, CDR2 FQNEAQ, per germline (reference sequence). The CDR3 runs 15 residues. The CDR3 bases are TGTGCCAGCAGCCCACGGGACAGGGAAGAAGAGACCCAGTACTTC. Its translation is CASSPRDREEETQYF.

The J gene is TRBJ2-2, the V gene TRBV28, with no clear D. This CDR3 spans 12 amino acids. Trimming pared 2 bases from V and 5 bases from J, leaving 3 bases between. From germline, CDR1 is MDHEN and CDR2 SYDVKM. The CDR3 bases are TGTGCCAGCAGTTTAGCAACCGGGGAGCTGTTTTTT. Protein product: CASSLATGELFF.

This chain links TRBV4-3 with TRBJ2-1, with TRBD2 as a possible D gene (5 bases). The CDR3 runs to 15 residues. Per the germline V gene, CDR1 is LGHNA and CDR2 is YSLEER. Deletions cut 4 bases from V and 6 bases from J, with 16 bases between. CDR3 in amino acids: CASSRRSGVGNEQFF. DNA for the CDR3: TGCGCCAGCAGCCGAAGGTCCGGGGTGGGCAATGAGCAGTTCTTC.

This rearrangement joins TRBV19 to TRBJ1-3; D perhaps matches TRBD1 (5 bases). The CDR3 has 11 residues. CDR1 and CDR2 from the germline V gene are LNHDA and SQIVND (reference sequence). The ends were cut back, 9 bases at V and 8 bases at J, with 11 bases in the middle. The CDR3 DNA sequence: TGTGCCAGCGACACGGGGCACACCATATATTTT. Translated, it gives CASDTGHTIYF. Variable domain in full (rest from reference TRBV19 and TRBJ1-3): DGGITQSPKYLFRKEGQNVTLSCEQNLNHDAMYWYRQDPGQGLRLIYYSQIVNDFQKGDIAEGYSVSREKKESFPLTVTSAQKNPTAFYLCASDTGHTIYFGEGSWLTVV.

The count of this clone is one. The chain has TRBV29-1 and TRBJ1-2, with 7 bases identical to TRBD1. The CDR3 runs to 13 residues. Germline CDR1 reads SQVTM; CDR2 reads ANQGSEA. V trimming: 3 bases; J trimming: 7 bases; junction bases outside the gene matches: 8. For the CDR3, the DNA is TGCAGCGTTGATGGGGTGACAGGGTTTGGCTACACCTTC. Translated, it gives CSVDGVTGFGYTF.

The V and J genes are TRBV5-1 and TRBJ2-3, with 16 bases aligning to TRBD2. Germline V gene sequence: CDR1 SGHRS, CDR2 YFSETQ. There are 15 residues in the CDR3. The J segment lost 5 bases and the V segment lost 6 bases, leaving 3 bases of the junction unmatched. The chain's CDR3 is CASKGTSGRGDTQYF. The CDR3 DNA sequence: TGCGCCAGCAAGGGGACTAGCGGGAGGGGAGATACGCAGTATTTT.

The chain carries TRBV4-1 and TRBJ2-7; D possibly corresponds to TRBD1 (5 bases). Germline CDR1 MGHRA, CDR2 YSYEKL. This CDR3 is 14 amino acids long. Trimming left V 3 bases short and J 5 bases short, with 14 bases between. Written as DNA, the CDR3 is TGCGCCAGCAGCCAGAACTCAGGGTTCGACGAGCAGTACTTC. This translates into CASSQNSGFDEQYF.

The chain links TRBV2 to TRBJ2-3, with 7 bases lining up with TRBD1. The CDR3 loop spans 18 amino acids. Germline V gene sequence: CDR1 SNHLY, CDR2 FYNNEI. With 8 bases clipped from V and 5 bases from J, the junction kept 22 bases outside the gene matches. The CDR3 region has the DNA TGTGCCAGCTACGACAGGGCATCACCCCTCGACAAAGTAGATACGCAGTATTTT. It specifies CASYDRASPLDKVDTQYF.

The chain recombines TRBV27 with TRBJ2-1; 9 positions agree with TRBD2. This CDR3 spans 15 amino acids. Trimming at V came to 3 bases and at J to 9 bases, leaving 9 bases not matched to a gene. CDR1 is MNHEY, CDR2 SMNVEV, per germline (reference sequence). For the CDR3, the DNA is TGTGCCAGCAGTTTGCTCGCGGGAGGGCGTCTTGAGCAGTTCTTC. The encoded protein is CASSLLAGGRLEQFF.

The rearrangement links TRBV11-2 to TRBJ2-3, with 10 bases lining up with TRBD2. Germline CDR1 SGHAT, CDR2 FQNNGV. The CDR3 runs 16 residues. J lost 6 bases, V lost 4 bases, and 10 bases had no gene match. The CDR3: CASSYGLAVKRDTQYF. The CDR3 DNA follows: TGTGCCAGCAGCTACGGACTAGCGGTGAAAAGGGATACGCAGTATTTT.

This chain links TRBV7-9 with TRBJ2-1; perhaps TRBD2 as D (6 bases). Trimming removed 3 bases at V and 10 bases at J, with 19 bases between. From germline, CDR1 is SEHNR and CDR2 FQNEAQ (reference sequence). CDR3 length: 15 amino acids. DNA for the CDR3: TGTGCCAGCAGCTTGACTGTCGGGAGCCCTCACGAGCAGTTCTTC. Its protein product is CASSLTVGSPHEQFF. The complete variable domain, with remaining parts taken from reference TRBV7-9 and TRBJ2-1, reads DTGVSQNPRHKITKRGQNVTFRCDPISEHNRLYWYRQTLGQGPEFLTYFQNEAQLEKSRLLSDRFSAERPKGSFSTLEIQRTEQGDSAMYLCASSLTVGSPHEQFFGPGTRLTVL.

The gene calls are TRBV4-3 and TRBJ2-2; D is undetermined. This CDR3 spans 15 amino acids. Trimming left V 4 bases short and J 0 bases short, with 9 bases between. CDR1 LGHNA and CDR2 YSLEER come from the germline V gene. The CDR3: CASSPDAANTGELFF. The CDR3 bases are TGCGCCAGCAGCCCCGACGCCGCGAACACCGGGGAGCTGTTTTTT.

The V gene is TRBV28, the J gene TRBJ1-5; D is unresolved. Germline assignment: CDR1 MDHEN and CDR2 SYDVKM. The CDR3 totals 13 residues. V dropped 6 bases and J dropped 6 bases, with 12 bases sitting between them. The CDR3 here is CASSPGGVQPQHF. In DNA, the CDR3 is TGTGCCAGCAGCCCCGGCGGGGTTCAGCCCCAGCATTTT.

The chain carries TRBV2 and TRBJ2-1; D is perhaps TRBD2 (6 bases). Between the trimmed V and J ends, which lost 10 bases and 8 bases, there was a span of 18 bases. The CDR3 length is 13 residues. The germline V gene has CDR1 SNHLY and CDR2 FYNNEI. The CDR3 DNA reads as TGTGCCACCCACCGGGACTTCTTGGATGAGCAGTTCTTC. Translated, it gives CATHRDFLDEQFF.

The CDR3 region is CASSFDRGVETQYF. The CDR3 nucleotides are TGTGCCAGCAGCTTCGACAGGGGGGTAGAGACCCAGTACTTC. This sequence joins TRBV11-1 and TRBJ2-5; TRBD1 matches 9 bases. The CDR3 totals 14 residues. Losses at the gene ends were 3 bases for V and 4 bases for J; bases not matched to a gene: 3. Per the germline V gene, CDR1 is SGHAT and CDR2 is FQDESV (reference sequence).

This rearrangement joins TRBV7-9 to TRBJ2-7, with 7 bases fitting TRBD2. Germline CDR1 and CDR2: SEHNR and FQNEAQ (reference sequence). The CDR3 is 13 amino acids. The V segment lost 4 bases and the J segment 2 bases; nucleotides outside the gene matches: 2. Here the CDR3 reads CASSSTSAYEQYF. The CDR3 region has the DNA TGTGCCAGCAGCTCAACTAGCGCCTACGAGCAGTACTTC.

This clone has just one count. The chain couples TRBV5-1 to TRBJ2-1, with no clear D. The CDR3 sequence is 15 residues long. V shed 0 bases and J shed 2 bases, with 9 bases lying between them. Germline lookup yields CDR1 SGHRS and CDR2 YFSETQ. CDR3 loop: CASSLGRGAYNEQFF. The DNA for the CDR3 is TGCGCCAGCAGCTTGGGCCGAGGCGCCTACAATGAGCAGTTCTTC.